One and the same sample provided the 3 T cell receptor beta chains below, sequenced in a study of spatial heterogeneity in lung cancer. TCRdb redid the calling of the 5' RACE reads with MiXCR, one entry per CDR3 protein. This sample has about 13,000 distinct CDR3 sequences, with about 9.4% found just once. Specified time point: sample taken at primary tumor resection. The study sequenced unsorted whole RNA from tumor, nontumor lung or frozen PBMC. The sample consisted of PBMCs, taken at surgery. These receptors all stem from a male donor with early-stage non-small cell lung cancer.

Many counts were recorded for this clonotype. The chain employs TRBV25-1 and TRBJ1-1, with D perhaps TRBD1 (6 bases). The V and J ends lost 6 bases and 5 bases respectively, with 22 bases between them. Germline-derived CDR1 and CDR2 are MGHDK and SYGVNS. The CDR3 extends over 16 amino acids. The CDR3: CASSSGLQGRYTEAFF. The CDR3 DNA sequence: TGTGCCAGCAGCAGCGGATTACAGGGCCGGTATACTGAAGCTTTCTTT.

This clonotype was picked up many times. The rearrangement joins TRBV5-6 to TRBJ1-2; 11 nucleotides match TRBD1. The germline CDR1 and CDR2 sequences are SGHDT and YYEEEE. Trimming at V came to 9 bases and at J to 0 bases, leaving 7 bases not matched to a gene. CDR3 length: 15 amino acids. The CDR3 DNA reads TGTGCCACCAGGACAGGGGGCAACGCTAACTATGGCTACACCTTC. This gives the protein CATRTGGNANYGYTF.

There are many counts of this clonotype. J is TRBJ2-7 and V is TRBV20-1, with 11 bases fitting TRBD2. CDR1 is DFQATT and CDR2 is SNEGSKA in the germline V gene (reference sequence). V gave up 1 base and J gave up 3 bases; unmatched junction bases: 11. The CDR3 contains 17 residues. For the CDR3, the DNA is TGCAGTGCTAGAGGTTCTGGTGGTGGGACTAGCGGCTACGAGCAGTACTTC. Its protein is CSARGSGGGTSGYEQYF.